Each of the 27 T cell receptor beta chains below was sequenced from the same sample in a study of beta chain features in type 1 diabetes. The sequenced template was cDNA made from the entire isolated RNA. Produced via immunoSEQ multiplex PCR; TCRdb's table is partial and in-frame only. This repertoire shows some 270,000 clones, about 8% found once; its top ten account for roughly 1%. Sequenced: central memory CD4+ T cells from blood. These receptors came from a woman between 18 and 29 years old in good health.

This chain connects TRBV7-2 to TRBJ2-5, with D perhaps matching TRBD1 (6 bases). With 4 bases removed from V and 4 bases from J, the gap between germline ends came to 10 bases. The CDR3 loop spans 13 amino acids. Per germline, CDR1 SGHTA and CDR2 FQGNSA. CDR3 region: CASSSDRPETQYF. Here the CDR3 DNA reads TGTGCCAGCAGCTCCGACAGGCCAGAGACCCAGTACTTC.

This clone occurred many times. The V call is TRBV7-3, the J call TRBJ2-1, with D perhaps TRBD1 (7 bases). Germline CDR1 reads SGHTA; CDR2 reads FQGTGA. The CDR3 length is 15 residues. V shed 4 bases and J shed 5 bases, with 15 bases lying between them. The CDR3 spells CASSSDREENNEQFF. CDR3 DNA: TGTGCCAGCAGCTCAGACAGGGAGGAGAACAATGAGCAGTTCTTC.

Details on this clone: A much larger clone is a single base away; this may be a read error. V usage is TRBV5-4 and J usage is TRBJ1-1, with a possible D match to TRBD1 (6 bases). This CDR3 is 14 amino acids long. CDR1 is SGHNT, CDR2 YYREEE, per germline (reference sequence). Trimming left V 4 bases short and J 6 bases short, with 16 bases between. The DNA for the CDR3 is TGTGCCAGCAGCCGGCGGAACAGGGACGCTGAAGCTTTCTTT. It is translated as CASSRRNRDAEAFF.

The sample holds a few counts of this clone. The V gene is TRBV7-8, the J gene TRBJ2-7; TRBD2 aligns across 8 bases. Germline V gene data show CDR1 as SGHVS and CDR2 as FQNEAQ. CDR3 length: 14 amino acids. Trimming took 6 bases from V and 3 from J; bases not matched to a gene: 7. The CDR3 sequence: CASRYQSGSYEQYF. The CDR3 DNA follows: TGTGCCAGCAGATACCAGAGCGGGAGCTACGAGCAGTACTTC.

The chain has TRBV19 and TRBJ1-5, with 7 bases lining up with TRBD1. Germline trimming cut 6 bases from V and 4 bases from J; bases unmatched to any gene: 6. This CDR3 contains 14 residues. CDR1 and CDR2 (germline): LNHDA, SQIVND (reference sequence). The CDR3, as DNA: TGTGCCAGTAGGCCGGGACAGTTAAATCAGCCCCAGCATTTT. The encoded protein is CASRPGQLNQPQHF. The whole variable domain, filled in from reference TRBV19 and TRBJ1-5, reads DGGITQSPKYLFRKEGQNVTLSCEQNLNHDAMYWYRQDPGQGLRLIYYSQIVNDFQKGDIAEGYSVSREKKESFPLTVTSAQKNPTAFYLCASRPGQLNQPQHFGDGTRLSIL.

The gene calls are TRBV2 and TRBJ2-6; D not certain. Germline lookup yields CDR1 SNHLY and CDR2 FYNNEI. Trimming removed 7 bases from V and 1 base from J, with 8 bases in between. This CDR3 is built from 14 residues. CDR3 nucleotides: TGTGCCAGCATCCCCGAGTCTGGGGCCAACGTCCTGACTTTC. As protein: CASIPESGANVLTF.

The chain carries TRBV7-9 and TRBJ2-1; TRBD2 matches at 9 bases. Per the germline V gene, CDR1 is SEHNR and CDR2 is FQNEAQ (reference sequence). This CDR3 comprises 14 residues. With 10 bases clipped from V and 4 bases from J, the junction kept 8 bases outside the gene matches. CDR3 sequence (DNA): TGTGCCACCCAGGGAGCGGGAGGATACAATGAGCAGTTCTTC. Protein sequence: CATQGAGGYNEQFF.

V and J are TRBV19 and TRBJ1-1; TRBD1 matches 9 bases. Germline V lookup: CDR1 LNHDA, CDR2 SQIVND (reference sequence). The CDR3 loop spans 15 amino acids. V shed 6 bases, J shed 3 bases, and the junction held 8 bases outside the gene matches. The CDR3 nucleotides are TGTGCCAGTAGGTCGGGACAGGGTACGGACACTGAAGCTTTCTTT. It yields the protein CASRSGQGTDTEAFF.

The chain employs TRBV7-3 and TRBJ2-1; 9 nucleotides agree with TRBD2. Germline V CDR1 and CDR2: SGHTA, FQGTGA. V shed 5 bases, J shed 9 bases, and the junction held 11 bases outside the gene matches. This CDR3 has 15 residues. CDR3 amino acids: CASSPSGSGSVEQFF. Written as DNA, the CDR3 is TGTGCCAGCAGCCCGAGTGGTAGCGGGAGCGTTGAGCAGTTCTTC.

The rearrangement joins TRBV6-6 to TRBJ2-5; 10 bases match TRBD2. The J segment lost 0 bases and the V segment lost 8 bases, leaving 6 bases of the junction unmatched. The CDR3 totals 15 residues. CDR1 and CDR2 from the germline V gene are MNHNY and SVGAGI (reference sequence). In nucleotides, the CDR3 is TGTGCCAGCGCACTAGCGGGATCCTACCAAGAGACCCAGTACTTC. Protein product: CASALAGSYQETQYF.

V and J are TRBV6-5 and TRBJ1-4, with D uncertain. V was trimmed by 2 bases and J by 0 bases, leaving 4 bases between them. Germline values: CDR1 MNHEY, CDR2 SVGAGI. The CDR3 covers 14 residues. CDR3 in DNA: TGTGCCAGCAGTTACGGGACAACTAATGAAAAACTGTTTTTT. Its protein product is CASSYGTTNEKLFF.

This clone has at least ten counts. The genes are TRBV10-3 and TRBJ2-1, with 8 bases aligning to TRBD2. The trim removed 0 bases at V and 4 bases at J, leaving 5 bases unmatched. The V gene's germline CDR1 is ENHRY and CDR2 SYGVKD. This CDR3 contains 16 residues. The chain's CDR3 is CAISESKGTRYNEQFF. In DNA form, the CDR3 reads TGTGCCATCAGTGAGTCGAAAGGGACTAGATACAATGAGCAGTTCTTC.

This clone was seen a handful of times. The CDR3 loop is CASSPRPFRYEQYF. The CDR3 DNA sequence: TGTGCCAGCTCCCCCCGACCTTTTCGCTACGAGCAGTACTTC. This chain uses TRBV18 with TRBJ2-7; the D is unclear. There are 14 residues in the CDR3. Germline CDR1 KGHSH, CDR2 LQKENI. Trimming stripped 6 bases from V and 3 bases from J, with 15 bases between.

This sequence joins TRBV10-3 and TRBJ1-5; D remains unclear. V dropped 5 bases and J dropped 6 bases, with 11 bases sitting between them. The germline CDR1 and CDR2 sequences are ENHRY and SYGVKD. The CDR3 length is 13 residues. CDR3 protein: CAISSQDGQPQHF. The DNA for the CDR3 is TGTGCCATCAGTAGCCAGGACGGTCAGCCCCAGCATTTT.

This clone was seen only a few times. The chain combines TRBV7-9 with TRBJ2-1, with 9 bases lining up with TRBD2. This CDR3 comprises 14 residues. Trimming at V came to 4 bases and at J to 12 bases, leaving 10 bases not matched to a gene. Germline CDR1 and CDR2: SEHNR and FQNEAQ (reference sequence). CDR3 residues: CASSSGASGVRQFF. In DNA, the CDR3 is TGTGCCAGCAGCTCCGGGGCTAGCGGGGTGCGGCAGTTCTTC.

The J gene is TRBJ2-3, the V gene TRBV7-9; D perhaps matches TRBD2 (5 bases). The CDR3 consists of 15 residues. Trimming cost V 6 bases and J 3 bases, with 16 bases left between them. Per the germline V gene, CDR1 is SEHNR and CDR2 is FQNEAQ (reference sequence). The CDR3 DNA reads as TGTGCCAGCAGTCAGTGGCCGCGCGGGACAGATACGCAGTATTTT. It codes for CASSQWPRGTDTQYF.

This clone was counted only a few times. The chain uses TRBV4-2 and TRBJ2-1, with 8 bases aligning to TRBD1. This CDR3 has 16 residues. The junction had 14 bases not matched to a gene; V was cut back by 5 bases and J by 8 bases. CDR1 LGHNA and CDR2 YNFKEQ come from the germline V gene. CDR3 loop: CASSLATGQGAYEQFF. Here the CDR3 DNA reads TGTGCCAGCAGCTTAGCCACGGGGCAGGGGGCATATGAGCAGTTCTTC.

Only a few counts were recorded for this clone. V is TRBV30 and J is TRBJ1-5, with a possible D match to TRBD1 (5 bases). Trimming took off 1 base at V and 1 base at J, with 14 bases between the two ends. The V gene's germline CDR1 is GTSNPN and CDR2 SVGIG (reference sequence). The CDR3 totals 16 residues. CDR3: CAWSEGQPRSNQPQHF. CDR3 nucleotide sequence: TGTGCCTGGAGTGAAGGACAACCTAGGAGCAATCAGCCCCAGCATTTT.

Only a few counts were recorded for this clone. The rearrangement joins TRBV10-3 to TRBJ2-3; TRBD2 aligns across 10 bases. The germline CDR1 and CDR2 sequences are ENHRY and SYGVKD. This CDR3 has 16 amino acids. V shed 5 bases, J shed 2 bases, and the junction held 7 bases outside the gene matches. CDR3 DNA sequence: TGTGCCATCAGTTCAGGGACTAGCGTCTTCACAGATACGCAGTATTTT. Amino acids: CAISSGTSVFTDTQYF.

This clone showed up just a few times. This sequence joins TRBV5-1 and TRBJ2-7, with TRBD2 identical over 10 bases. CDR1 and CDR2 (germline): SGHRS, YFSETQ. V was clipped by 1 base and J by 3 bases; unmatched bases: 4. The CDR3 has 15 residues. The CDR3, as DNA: TGCGCCAGCAGCTTGATAGGACTAGCGGACTACGAGCAGTACTTC. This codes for CASSLIGLADYEQYF.

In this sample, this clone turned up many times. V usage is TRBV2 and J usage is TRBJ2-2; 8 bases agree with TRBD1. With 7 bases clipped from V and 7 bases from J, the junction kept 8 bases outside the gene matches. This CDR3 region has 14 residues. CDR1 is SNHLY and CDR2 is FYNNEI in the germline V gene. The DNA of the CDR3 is TGTGCCAGCATGTGGCAGGGGGCGGGCGGGGAGCTGTTTTTT. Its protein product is CASMWQGAGGELFF.

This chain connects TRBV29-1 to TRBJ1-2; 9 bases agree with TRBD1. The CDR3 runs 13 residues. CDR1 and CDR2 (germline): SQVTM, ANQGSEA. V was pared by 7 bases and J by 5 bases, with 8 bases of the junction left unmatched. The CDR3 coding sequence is TGCAGCGCGGGACAGGGTGGGAAATATGGCTACACCTTC. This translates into CSAGQGGKYGYTF. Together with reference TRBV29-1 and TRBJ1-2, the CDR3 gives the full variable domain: SAVISQKPSRDICQRGTSLTIQCQVDSQVTMMFWYRQQPGQSLTLIATANQGSEATYESGFVIDKFPISRPNLTFSTLTVSNMSPEDSSIYLCSAGQGGKYGYTFGSGTRLTVV.

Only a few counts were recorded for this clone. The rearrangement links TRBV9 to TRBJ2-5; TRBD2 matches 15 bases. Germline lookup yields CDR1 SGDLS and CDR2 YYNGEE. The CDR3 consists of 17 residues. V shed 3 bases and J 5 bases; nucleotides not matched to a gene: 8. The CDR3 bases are TGTGCCAGCAGCGGAGGACTAGCGGGAGGGCCCGGGGAGACCCAGTACTTC. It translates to CASSGGLAGGPGETQYF.

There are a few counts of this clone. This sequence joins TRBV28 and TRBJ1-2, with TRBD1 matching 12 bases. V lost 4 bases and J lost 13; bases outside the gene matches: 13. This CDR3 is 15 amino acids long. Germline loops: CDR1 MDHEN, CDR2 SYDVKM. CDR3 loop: CASSYSGTGGAAGTF. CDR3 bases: TGTGCCAGCAGTTACTCCGGGACAGGGGGCGCGGCCGGCACCTTC.

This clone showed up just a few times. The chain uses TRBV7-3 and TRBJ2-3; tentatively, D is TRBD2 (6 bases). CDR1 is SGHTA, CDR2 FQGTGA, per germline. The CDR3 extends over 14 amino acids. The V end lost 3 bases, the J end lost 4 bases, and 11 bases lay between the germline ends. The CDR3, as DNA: TGTGCCAGCAGCTTCGGGGGAGTCCCAGATACGCAGTATTTT. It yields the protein CASSFGGVPDTQYF.

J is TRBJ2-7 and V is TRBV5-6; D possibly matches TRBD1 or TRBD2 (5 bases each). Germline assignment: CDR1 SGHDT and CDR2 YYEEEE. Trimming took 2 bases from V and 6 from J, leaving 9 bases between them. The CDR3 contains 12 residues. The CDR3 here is CASSLVGGEQYF. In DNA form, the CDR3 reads TGTGCCAGCAGCTTAGTTGGGGGCGAGCAGTACTTC.

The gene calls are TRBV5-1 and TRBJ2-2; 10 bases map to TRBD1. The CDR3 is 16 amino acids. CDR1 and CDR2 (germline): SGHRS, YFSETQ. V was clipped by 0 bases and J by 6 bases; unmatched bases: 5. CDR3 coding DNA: TGCGCCAGCAGCTTGGTATCTGGACAGGGGGCCGGGGAGCTGTTTTTT. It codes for CASSLVSGQGAGELFF.